These 19 T cell receptor beta chains were all obtained from the same sample, sequenced in a study of cytomegalovirus exposure and HLA in healthy donors (dated 2017 in TCRdb). Libraries were prepared through the immunoSEQ multiplex PCR assay. A mixture of 60 forward primers for TCR Vbeta segments and 13 reverse primers for TCR Jbeta segments was used in the multiplex PCR. TCRdb carries this immuneACCESS record with in-frame sequences only. Its versions omit some clonotypes, under half of them owing to an unresolved V gene in the studies checked, with the rest unexplained. This sample's table carries 150,000 or so clones. The ten largest clones add up to approximately 2.3% of the sample. The specimen sequenced was PBMCs. These receptors were obtained from a man in his thirties or forties in good health and CMV-seronegative.

V and J are TRBV6-6 and TRBJ2-3, with unresolved D. The CDR3 runs 12 residues. Trimming left V 8 bases short and J 4 bases short, with 10 bases between. Germline CDR1 and CDR2: MNHNY and SVGAGI (reference sequence). For the CDR3, the DNA is TGTGCCAGCTATTCGGTTTCAGATACGCAGTATTTT. Protein: CASYSVSDTQYF.

V gene TRBV6-5 combines with J gene TRBJ2-5; the match to TRBD2 covers 8 bases. Matching the DNA end better, TRBJ2-7 makes the J call doubtful. Germline values: CDR1 MNHEY, CDR2 SVGAGI. The CDR3 totals 15 residues. The CDR3, as DNA: TGTGCCAGCACCCCGGGACTAGAGAGCACCTACGAGCAGTACTTC. Translated, it gives CASTPGLESTYEQYF.

The gene calls are TRBV7-6 and TRBJ2-3; D gene unclear. The CDR3 runs to 15 residues. Germline V CDR1 and CDR2: SGHVS, FNYEAQ. Trimming pared 5 bases from V and 5 bases from J, leaving 17 bases between. This chain's CDR3 is CASSTRGAFGDTQYF. The CDR3 nucleotides read TGTGCCAGCAGCACCAGAGGAGCCTTTGGAGATACGCAGTATTTT.

The chain has TRBV5-1 and TRBJ2-1; TRBD2 matches at 14 bases. CDR1 and CDR2 from the germline V gene are SGHRS and YFSETQ. The CDR3 spans 17 residues. The ends lost 4 bases at V and 7 bases at J; junction bases unmatched: 10. The CDR3 sequence is CASSTGTSGSFVNEQFF. CDR3 DNA: TGCGCCAGCAGCACCGGGACTAGCGGGAGTTTTGTGAATGAGCAGTTCTTC.

The J gene is TRBJ1-4, the V gene TRBV28, with D perhaps TRBD1 (5 bases). Germline CDR1 and CDR2: MDHEN and SYDVKM. Trimming cost V 5 bases and J 8 bases, with 18 bases left between them. The CDR3 consists of 15 residues. CDR3: CASSPGGGAGEKLFF. The CDR3 coding sequence is TGTGCCAGCAGTCCCGGGGGAGGGGCGGGCGAAAAACTGTTTTTT.

The genes are TRBV28 and TRBJ2-7; 8 nucleotides line up with TRBD2. This CDR3 is built from 15 residues. The germline gives CDR1 MDHEN, CDR2 SYDVKM. Unmatched junction bases numbered 7, after V lost 6 bases and J lost 0 bases. The CDR3 sequence: CASSGGGAGSYEQYF. The DNA for the CDR3 is TGTGCCAGCAGCGGGGGGGGAGCGGGCTCCTACGAGCAGTACTTC.

V and J are TRBV18 and TRBJ2-7; 11 nucleotides align to TRBD2. CDR3 length: 17 residues. After removal of 0 bases from V and 0 bases from J, the junction contained 4 bases not matched to a gene. CDR1 is KGHSH, CDR2 LQKENI, per germline. CDR3 sequence: CASSPPGTSGGSYEQYF. The DNA for the CDR3 is TGTGCCAGCTCACCACCAGGAACTAGCGGGGGCTCCTACGAGCAGTACTTC.

The chain couples TRBV5-1 to TRBJ1-2; 7 bases map to TRBD1. CDR1 is SGHRS, CDR2 YFSETQ, per germline. The V gene end was trimmed by 0 bases and the J gene end by 1 base; junction bases not matched to a gene: 9. The CDR3 loop spans 17 amino acids. CDR3 in amino acids: CASSLEFETGNNYGYTF. CDR3 nucleotide sequence: TGCGCCAGCAGCTTGGAATTCGAGACAGGGAATAACTATGGCTACACCTTC.

The chain recombines TRBV5-4 with TRBJ2-3; TRBD1 agrees at 7 bases. The CDR3 spans 15 residues. The V gene's germline CDR1 is SGHNT and CDR2 YYREEE (reference sequence). The trim removed 4 bases at V and 4 bases at J, leaving 9 bases unmatched. The CDR3 DNA reads TGTGCCAGCAGCGTCGAACAGGGGTTCCCAGATACGCAGTATTTT. It encodes CASSVEQGFPDTQYF.

The chain combines TRBV7-7 with TRBJ2-2; perhaps TRBD1 as D (5 bases). V lost 3 bases, J lost 5 bases, and 16 bases lay in between. This CDR3 region has 16 residues. Germline loops: CDR1 SSHAT, CDR2 FNYEAQ (reference sequence). The CDR3 loop is CASSLSGQGRTGELFF. CDR3 DNA: TGTGCCAGCAGCTTGTCAGGGCAGGGTCGGACCGGGGAGCTGTTTTTT.

The chain joins TRBV7-9 to TRBJ2-7; D might be TRBD2 (6 bases). This CDR3 spans 13 amino acids. The V end lost 9 bases, the J end lost 0 bases, and 12 bases lay between the germline ends. Germline CDR1 is SEHNR and CDR2 is FQNEAQ (reference sequence). CDR3 nucleotide sequence: TGTGCCAGTAGGGAGGCGAGCTCCTACGAGCAGTACTTC. Translating gives CASREASSYEQYF.

The chain links TRBV13 to TRBJ2-1; D possibly corresponds to TRBD1 (6 bases). The V and J ends lost 5 bases and 7 bases respectively, with 12 bases between them. This CDR3 has 13 residues. Germline V gene data show CDR1 as PRHDT and CDR2 as FYEKMQ (reference sequence). The CDR3 is CASSPGARNEQFF. The DNA for the CDR3 is TGTGCCAGCAGCCCAGGGGCTCGAAATGAGCAGTTCTTC.

Here the CDR3 DNA reads TGCGCCAGCAGCCAAGCCTCACTAGCGGGAGTGTACTCTTACGAGCAGTACTTC. It specifies CASSQASLAGVYSYEQYF. This chain joins TRBV4-1 and TRBJ2-7; 11 nucleotides agree with TRBD2. CDR1 and CDR2 from the germline V gene are MGHRA and YSYEKL. The ends lost 1 base at V and 4 bases at J; junction bases unmatched: 12. The CDR3 runs 18 residues.

As to this clone: The same CDR3 arises from other DNA sequences in this sample as well. This rearrangement joins TRBV5-1 to TRBJ2-1, with D maybe TRBD2 (6 bases). CDR1 and CDR2 from the germline V gene are SGHRS and YFSETQ. The CDR3 is made up of 14 amino acids. V was pared by 4 bases and J by 3 bases, with 11 bases between. The CDR3 DNA reads TGCGCCAGCAGCGCATCCGGGGGCTACAATGAGCAGTTCTTC. The encoded protein is CASSASGGYNEQFF.

The chain joins TRBV18 to TRBJ1-3; tentatively, D is TRBD1 (6 bases). Trimming removed 3 bases from V and 0 bases from J, with 18 bases in between. Germline assignment: CDR1 KGHSH and CDR2 LQKENI. The CDR3 runs to 18 residues. The CDR3 region is CASSPRTVAPLSGNTIYF. CDR3 nucleotides: TGTGCCAGCTCACCGCGGACAGTAGCCCCCCTCTCTGGAAACACCATATATTTT. Full variable domain (outside the CDR3, taken from reference TRBV18 and TRBJ1-3): NAGVMQNPRHLVRRRGQEARLRCSPMKGHSHVYWYRQLPEEGLKFMVYLQKENIIDESGMPKERFSAEFPKEGPSILRIQQVVRGDSAAYFCASSPRTVAPLSGNTIYFGEGSWLTVV.

The chain links TRBV29-1 to TRBJ1-2, with TRBD1 as a possible D gene (5 bases). Germline values: CDR1 SQVTM, CDR2 ANQGSEA. The V end lost 0 bases, the J end lost 3 bases, and 8 bases lay between the germline ends. CDR3 length equals 13 residues. The CDR3 sequence: CSVEDSGDYGYTF. CDR3 bases: TGCAGCGTTGAAGATTCGGGGGACTATGGCTACACCTTC.

The chain is built from TRBV27 and TRBJ2-7, with D maybe TRBD2 (5 bases). Germline V gene sequence: CDR1 MNHEY, CDR2 SMNVEV (reference sequence). This CDR3 comprises 14 residues. The ends were cut back, 5 bases at V and 7 bases at J, with 18 bases in the middle. The CDR3 sequence: CASSPSGIAGEQYF. CDR3 coding DNA: TGTGCCAGCAGTCCCTCGGGAATAGCTGGGGAGCAGTACTTC.

V and J are TRBV12-5 and TRBJ2-5; perhaps TRBD2 as D (6 bases). Germline-derived CDR1 and CDR2 are LGHNT and FRNRAP. The CDR3 extends over 15 amino acids. Trimming cost V 3 bases and J 14 bases, with 25 bases left between them. The CDR3: CASGFSGVVDGSTYF. The CDR3 region has the DNA TGTGCTAGTGGTTTCTCGGGGGTGGTTGATGGTTCGACATACTTC. Complete variable domain (other parts from reference TRBV12-5 and TRBJ2-5): DARVTQTPRHKVTEMGQEVTMRCQPILGHNTVFWYRQTMMQGLELLAYFRNRAPLDDSGMPKDRFSAEMPDATLATLKIQPSEPRDSAVYFCASGFSGVVDGSTYFGPGTRLLVL.

V and J are TRBV7-3 and TRBJ2-7; a possible D gene is TRBD2 (6 bases). From germline, CDR1 is SGHTA and CDR2 FQGTGA. The germline V and J ends were trimmed by 5 bases and 2 bases, with 16 bases remaining between them. The length of the CDR3 is 15 residues. Here the CDR3 DNA reads TGTGCCAGCAGCCCTTCGGGGGATCTAACCTACGAGCAGTACTTC. It translates to CASSPSGDLTYEQYF.